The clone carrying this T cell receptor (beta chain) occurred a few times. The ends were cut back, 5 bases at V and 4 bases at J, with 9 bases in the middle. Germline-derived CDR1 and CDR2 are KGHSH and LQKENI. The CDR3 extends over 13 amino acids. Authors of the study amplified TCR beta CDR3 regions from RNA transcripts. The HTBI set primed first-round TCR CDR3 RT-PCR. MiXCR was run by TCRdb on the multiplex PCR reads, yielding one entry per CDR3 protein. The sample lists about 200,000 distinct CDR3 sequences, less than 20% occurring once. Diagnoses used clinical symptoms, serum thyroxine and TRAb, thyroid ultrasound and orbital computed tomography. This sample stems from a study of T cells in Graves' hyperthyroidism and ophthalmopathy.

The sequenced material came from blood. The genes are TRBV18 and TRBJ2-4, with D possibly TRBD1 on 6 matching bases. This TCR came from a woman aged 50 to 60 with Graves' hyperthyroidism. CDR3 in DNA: TGTGCCAGCTCAACAGGACAGAAAAACATTCAGTACTTC. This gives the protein CASSTGQKNIQYF.